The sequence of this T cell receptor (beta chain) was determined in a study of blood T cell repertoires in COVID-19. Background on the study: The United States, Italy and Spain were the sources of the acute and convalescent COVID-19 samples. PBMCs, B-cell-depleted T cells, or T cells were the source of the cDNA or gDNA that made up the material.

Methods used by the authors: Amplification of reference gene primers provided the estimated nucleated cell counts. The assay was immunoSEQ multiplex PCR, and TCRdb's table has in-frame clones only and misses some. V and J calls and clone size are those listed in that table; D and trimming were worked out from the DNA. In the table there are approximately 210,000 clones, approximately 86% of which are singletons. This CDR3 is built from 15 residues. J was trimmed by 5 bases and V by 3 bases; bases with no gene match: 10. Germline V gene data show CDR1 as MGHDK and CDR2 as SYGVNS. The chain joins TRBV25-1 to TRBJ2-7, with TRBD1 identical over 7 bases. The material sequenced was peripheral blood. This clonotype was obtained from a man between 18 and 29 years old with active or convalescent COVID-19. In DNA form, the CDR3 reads TGTGCCAGCAGTGACGTCCGGGACAGATCGGACGAGCAGTACTTC. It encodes CASSDVRDRSDEQYF.